This section outlines one T cell receptor beta chain sequence together with its context. A second about 6 to 12 cycle PCR used barcoded and J-beta primers. In TCRdb, the 5' RACE reads were re-called with MiXCR into one record per CDR3 protein. This table has about 970,000 distinct CDR3 sequences, roughly 51% appearing once. This specimen belongs to a study of blood T cells in healthy people across ages. The receptor comes from a woman between 55 and 75 years old in good health. The specimen sequenced was blood.

In DNA, the CDR3 is TGTGCCAGCTCATGGTCTGGCCGTGACACCGGGGAGCTGTTTTTT. It translates to CASSWSGRDTGELFF. The V gene is TRBV18, the J gene TRBJ2-2, with no clear D. CDR3 size: 15 residues. CDR1 KGHSH and CDR2 LQKENI come from the germline V gene. Trimming took off 5 bases at V and 3 bases at J, with 13 bases between the two ends.